This T cell receptor beta chain was captured in a study of cytomegalovirus exposure and HLA in healthy donors. Looking at the study overall: In a previous analysis, approximately 110 million unique TCR beta sequences were found from some 200 million T cells.

Study conclusions and caveats: A later analysis found that most CMV-associated TCR beta chains appeared HLA-restricted. Most of the TCR beta V segments (in an earlier analysis) were productive either about 87% or about 30% of the time. With later analysis, a missense DCLRE1C variant became linked to TCR beta V- and J-gene trimming.

60 Vbeta and 13 Jbeta primers were used in PCR. Repertoires were generated with immunoSEQ multiplex PCR, while TCRdb's copy carries only in-frame clones and drops some. Of over 150,000 clones in the sample, 60% to 85% were seen once. This clone was counted once. Its antigen is not known. The TCR was taken from a woman aged 50 to 60 in good health and CMV-seropositive. The sequencing input was PBMCs.

Written as DNA, the CDR3 is TGTGCCAGCAGCCAAGCTGGCAGGGGGGTGGGTGAAAACATTCAGTACTTC. This translates into CASSQAGRGVGENIQYF. The chain carries TRBV4-2 and TRBJ2-4; D might be TRBD1 (7 bases). This CDR3 region has 17 residues. CDR1 and CDR2 (germline): LGHNA, YNFKEQ. Trimming removed 1 base at V and 5 bases at J, with 18 bases between.